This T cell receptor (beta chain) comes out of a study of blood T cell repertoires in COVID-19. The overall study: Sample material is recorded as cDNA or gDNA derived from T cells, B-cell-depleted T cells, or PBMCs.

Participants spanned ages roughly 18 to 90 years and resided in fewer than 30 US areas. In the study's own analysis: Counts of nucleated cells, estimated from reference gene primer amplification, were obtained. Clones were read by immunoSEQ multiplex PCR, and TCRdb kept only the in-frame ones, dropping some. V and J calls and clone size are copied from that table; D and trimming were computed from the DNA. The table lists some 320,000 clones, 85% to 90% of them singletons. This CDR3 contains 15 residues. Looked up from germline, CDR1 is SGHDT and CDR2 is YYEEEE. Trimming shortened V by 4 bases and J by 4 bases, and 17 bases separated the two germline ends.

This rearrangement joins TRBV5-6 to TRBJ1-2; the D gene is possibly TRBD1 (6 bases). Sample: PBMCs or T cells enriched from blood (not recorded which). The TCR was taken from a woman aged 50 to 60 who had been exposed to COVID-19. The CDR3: CASSPTGRDLYGYTF. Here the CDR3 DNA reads TGTGCCAGCAGCCCGACAGGAAGGGACCTCTATGGCTACACCTTC.